This is a list of T cell receptor beta chains from one sample in a study of T cell responses to AZD1222 COVID-19 vaccine. Data came from immunoSEQ multiplex PCR; TCRdb stores just in-frame clones and leaves some out. The sample lists some 120,000 clones, over 80% occurring once. The sample in question was peripheral blood, obtained 28 days after the second AZD1222 dose. These receptors all come from an adult who received the AZD1222 COVID-19 vaccine. The CDR3 runs from the conserved cysteine through the conserved F or W. D genes are given only for firm matches. Clone size is shown for a subset of rows, as once, few, many or a class of expanded clone.

-,TRBJ1-2,TRBD1,TRBV19,CASNLGQLNYGYTF,TGTGCCAGTAACCTGGGACAGCTAAACTATGGCTACACCTTC
-,TRBJ1-1,TRBD1,TRBV6-2/TRBV6-3,CASSYYGTGHNTEAFF,TGTGCCAGCAGTTACTATGGGACAGGGCACAACACTGAAGCTTTCTTT
once,TRBJ2-7,-,TRBV5-1,CASSSGGAQGINEQYF,TGCGCCAGCAGCTCCGGGGGAGCGCAGGGAATCAACGAGCAGTACTTC
-,TRBJ1-5,-,TRBV19,CASTNAGQGSQPQHF,TGTGCCAGTACCAATGCGGGCCAGGGTAGTCAGCCCCAGCATTTT
-,TRBJ2-1,-,TRBV16,CASTLDGYNEQFF,TGTGCCAGCACCTTAGACGGATACAATGAGCAGTTCTTC
-,TRBJ2-5,TRBD1,TRBV7-2,CASSLGTGGSETQYF,TGTGCCAGCAGCTTAGGGACAGGGGGCTCGGAGACCCAGTACTTC
few,TRBJ1-2,-,TRBV5-4,CASSLDVSVNYGYTF,TGTGCCAGCAGCTTGGACGTCAGCGTTAACTATGGCTACACCTTC
-,TRBJ2-7,TRBD1,TRBV18,CASSPRDRDYEQYF,TGTGCCAGCTCACCGCGGGACAGGGACTACGAGCAGTACTTC
once,TRBJ1-3,-,TRBV7-9,CASSLGTGNTIYF,TGTGCCAGCAGCTTAGGGACTGGAAACACCATATATTTT
-,TRBJ1-4,TRBD1,TRBV2,CASSGDRGRGANEKLFF,TGTGCCAGCAGTGGTGACAGGGGGCGCGGAGCTAATGAAAAACTGTTTTTT
-,TRBJ2-2,-,TRBV28,CASSLGGRISGSGELFF,TGTGCCAGCAGTTTAGGGGGACGCATTTCAGGGTCCGGGGAGCTGTTTTTT
-,TRBJ2-5,-,TRBV10-3,CAISGAGLEETQYF,TGTGCCATCAGTGGGGCAGGGTTGGAGGAGACCCAGTACTTC
-,TRBJ1-1,-,TRBV29-1,CSVDSAGTEAFF,TGCAGCGTTGACTCAGCGGGTACTGAAGCTTTCTTT
few,TRBJ1-4,-,TRBV21-1,CASSRDRDIRATNEKLFF,TGTGCCAGCTCCCGGGACAGGGACATCAGGGCAACTAATGAAAAACTGTTTTTT
-,TRBJ2-2,TRBD1,TRBV28,CASSFPAGTGGRTGELFF,TGTGCCAGCAGTTTTCCTGCCGGGACAGGGGGGAGGACCGGGGAGCTGTTTTTT
-,TRBJ1-6,-,TRBV3-1/TRBV3-2,CASSQDYAGAGSPLHF,TGTGCCAGCAGCCAAGATTACGCAGGGGCAGGATCACCCCTCCACTTT
-,TRBJ1-4,-,TRBV5-4,CASSLDVEATNEKLFF,TGTGCCAGCAGCTTGGATGTAGAAGCAACTAATGAAAAACTGTTTTTT
-,TRBJ2-7,TRBD2,TRBV5-4,CASSLAASGSYEQYF,TGTGCCAGCAGCTTGGCCGCTAGCGGGAGTTACGAGCAGTACTTC
-,TRBJ2-7,TRBD1,TRBV6-6,CASSYGDRDSYEQYF,TGTGCCAGCAGTTACGGGGACAGGGACTCCTACGAGCAGTACTTC
-,TRBJ1-2,TRBD1,TRBV5-6,CASRRTGGFYGYTF,TGTGCCAGCAGACGGACAGGGGGCTTCTATGGCTACACCTTC
-,TRBJ2-7,-,TRBV2,CASSDSTGFVQYF,TGTGCCAGCAGTGATTCTACGGGGTTCGTGCAGTACTTC
-,TRBJ1-2,-,TRBV7-9,CASTPFGGGPGYGYTF,TGTGCCAGCACCCCTTTTGGAGGGGGGCCGGGGTATGGCTACACCTTC
-,TRBJ1-1,TRBD1,TRBV11-3,CASSHGQGNMNTEAFF,TGTGCCAGCAGCCACGGACAGGGGAATATGAACACTGAAGCTTTCTTT
few,TRBJ2-7,-,TRBV5-1,CASSSRWNEQYF,TGCGCCAGCAGCTCTAGGTGGAACGAGCAGTACTTC
-,TRBJ1-1,-,TRBV28,CASHPGGYTEAFF,TGTGCCAGTCACCCCGGGGGCTACACTGAAGCTTTCTTT
-,TRBJ2-7,-,TRBV24-1,CATSDSSGDYEQYF,TGTGCCACCAGTGATTCTTCCGGGGACTACGAGCAGTACTTC
-,TRBJ2-7,TRBD1,TRBV14,CASSQDHGTGLYEQYF,TGTGCCAGCAGCCAAGATCACGGGACAGGGTTATACGAGCAGTACTTC
-,TRBJ1-4,-,TRBV7-9,CASSYAIPNEKLFF,TGTGCCAGCAGCTACGCCATCCCTAATGAAAAACTGTTTTTT
-,TRBJ1-2,-,TRBV6-5,CASSPTGGPYGYTF,TGTGCCAGCAGTCCCACGGGGGGTCCTTATGGCTACACCTTC
-,TRBJ2-7,-,TRBV10-3,CAISESTVPYEQYF,TGTGCCATCAGTGAGTCGACAGTCCCCTACGAGCAGTACTTC
-,TRBJ1-6,-,TRBV19,CASSRDRPGNSPLHF,TGTGCCAGTAGTAGGGACCGCCCGGGAAATTCACCCCTCCACTTT
few,TRBJ1-2,-,TRBV7-9,CASSSDGWEKPYGYTF,TGTGCCAGCAGCTCAGACGGCTGGGAAAAACCTTATGGCTACACCTTC
-,TRBJ1-5,TRBD1,TRBV5-5,CASSSGQGTIDNQPQHF,TGTGCCAGCAGCTCCGGACAGGGAACGATTGACAATCAGCCCCAGCATTTT
-,TRBJ2-7,-,TRBV5-5,CASSLESTRNKEYF,TGTGCCAGCAGCTTGGAATCGACAAGGAATAAGGAGTACTTC
-,TRBJ1-1,-,TRBV27,CASSKNTGGTEAFF,TGTGCCAGCAGCAAAAACACGGGAGGCACTGAAGCTTTCTTT
-,TRBJ1-5,TRBD1,TRBV28,CASSSNPGGGQPQHF,TGTGCCAGCAGTTCTAACCCAGGGGGGGGTCAGCCCCAGCATTTT
-,TRBJ2-7,-,TRBV2,CASSQAYEQYF,TGTGCCAGCAGTCAAGCCTACGAGCAGTACTTC
-,TRBJ2-3,TRBD1,TRBV2,CASSYREGQGSITDTQYF,TGTGCCAGCAGTTACCGAGAAGGACAGGGGAGCATCACAGATACGCAGTATTTT
-,TRBJ2-2,-,TRBV28,CASTLGAGELFF,TGTGCCAGCACGTTGGGTGCCGGGGAGCTGTTTTTT
-,TRBJ2-4,-,TRBV5-8,CASSLESRSKNIQYF,TGTGCCAGCAGCTTGGAGTCAAGATCTAAAAACATTCAGTACTTC
large,TRBJ1-5,-,TRBV5-8,CASSLIRQSSNQPQHF,TGTGCCAGCAGCTTAATTCGACAGTCTAGCAATCAGCCCCAGCATTTT
-,TRBJ2-7,TRBD2,TRBV5-1,CASSMVTSGNYEQYF,TGCGCCAGCAGCATGGTGACTAGCGGGAACTACGAGCAGTACTTC
once,TRBJ1-1,TRBD1,TRBV3-1/TRBV3-2,CASSQGGGDAFF,TGTGCCAGCAGCCAAGGAGGGGGCGACGCTTTCTTT
-,TRBJ1-5,-,TRBV7-2,CASSLWGSNQPQHF,TGTGCCAGCAGCTTATGGGGAAGCAATCAGCCCCAGCATTTT
-,TRBJ2-3,TRBD2,TRBV4-2,CASSHSGRAPDTQYF,TGTGCCAGCAGCCATAGCGGGAGGGCCCCAGATACGCAGTATTTT
-,TRBJ2-5,TRBD2,TRBV5-4,CASSSSGGKETQYF,TGTGCCAGCAGCTCTAGCGGGGGAAAGGAGACCCAGTACTTC